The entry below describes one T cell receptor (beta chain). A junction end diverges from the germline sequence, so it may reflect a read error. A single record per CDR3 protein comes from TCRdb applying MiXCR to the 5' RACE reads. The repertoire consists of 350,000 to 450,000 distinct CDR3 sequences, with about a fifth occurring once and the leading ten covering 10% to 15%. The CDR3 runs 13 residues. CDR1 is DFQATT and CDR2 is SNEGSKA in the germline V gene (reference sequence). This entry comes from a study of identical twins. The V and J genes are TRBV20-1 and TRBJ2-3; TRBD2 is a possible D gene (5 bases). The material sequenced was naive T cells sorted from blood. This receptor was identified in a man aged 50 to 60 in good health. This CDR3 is CSAHRTAADTEYF. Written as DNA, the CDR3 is TGCAGTGCTCACCGGACTGCTGCAGATACGGAGTATTTT.